This T cell receptor beta chain was sequenced in a study of blood T cell repertoires in COVID-19. The wider study: Samples of COVID-19 (acute and convalescent) were obtained from the United States, Italy and Spain. The analysed material was cDNA or gDNA that came from T cells, B-cell-depleted T cells, or PBMCs.

V shed 3 bases, J shed 4 bases, and the junction held 8 bases outside the gene matches. Germline-derived CDR1 and CDR2 are SEHNR and FQNEAQ (reference sequence). There are 15 residues in the CDR3. The participants were between roughly 18 and 89 years old and came from about two dozen US areas. Participants' reported clinical history set cohort assignment. Using immunoSEQ multiplex PCR, the repertoire was profiled, and TCRdb retains in-frame clones only, with some absent. The data show around 150,000 clones, 80% to 90% seen once. The chain couples TRBV7-9 to TRBJ1-2; 7 bases match TRBD1. Sequenced: PBMCs or T cells enriched from blood (not recorded which). The TCR originated in a woman in her fifties or sixties with acute COVID-19. Here the CDR3 reads CASSFEGRQGYGYTF. CDR3 nucleotides: TGTGCCAGCAGCTTCGAAGGGCGACAGGGCTATGGCTACACCTTC.